The 19 T cell receptor beta chains below come from one sample, sequenced in a study of shared clonotypes between healthy human individuals. CD8 cells regarded as naive lacked CD45RO, were positively chosen for CCR7, and omitted terminally differentiated effector memory CD45RA+ cells. Produced via immunoSEQ multiplex PCR; TCRdb's table is partial and in-frame only. The sample includes about 2,200,000 clones, more than 85% of them seen just once. The sequencing sample was made of naive CD8+ T cells from PBMCs. Receptor source: a man between 18 and 29 years old in good health. Some clones in this sample may be carry-over from other donors' samples.

V gene TRBV7-2 combines with J gene TRBJ2-1; the D gene is possibly TRBD1 (5 bases). This CDR3 spans 16 amino acids. Germline CDR1 is SGHTA and CDR2 is FQGNSA. Between the trimmed V and J ends, which lost 2 bases and 5 bases, there was a span of 16 bases. The DNA of the CDR3 is TGTGCCAGCAGCTTATCGGCAGGGCGGCCAAACAATGAGCAGTTCTTC. Encoded protein: CASSLSAGRPNNEQFF.

The rearrangement uses TRBV5-4 and TRBJ2-2; 9 bases agree with TRBD2. The CDR3 is made up of 18 amino acids. V lost 4 bases and J lost 4; bases outside the gene matches: 14. CDR1 is SGHNT, CDR2 YYREEE, per germline (reference sequence). CDR3 coding DNA: TGTGCCAGCAGCCCAACCCTATCAGCGGGAGGTCGCACCGGGGAGCTGTTTTTT. Its translation: CASSPTLSAGGRTGELFF. The full variable domain, rest sourced from reference TRBV5-4 and TRBJ2-2, is ETGVTQSPTHLIKTRGQQVTLRCSSQSGHNTVSWYQQALGQGPQFIFQYYREEENGRGNFPPRFSGLQFPNYSSELNVNALELDDSALYLCASSPTLSAGGRTGELFFGEGSRLTVL.

In its sample, this clone was seen once. The chain couples TRBV15 to TRBJ2-1; TRBD1 matches 8 bases. Trimming at V came to 3 bases and at J to 6 bases, leaving 7 bases not matched to a gene. The CDR3 is 15 residues long. Germline CDR1 LNHNV, CDR2 YYDKDF (reference sequence). The CDR3 here is CATSSWTGSVNEQFF. In nucleotides, the CDR3 is TGTGCCACCAGCAGCTGGACAGGGTCTGTCAATGAGCAGTTCTTC.

V and J are TRBV28 and TRBJ2-1; D might be TRBD1 (5 bases). Germline V gene data show CDR1 as MDHEN and CDR2 as SYDVKM. Trimming left V 7 bases short and J 0 bases short, with 13 bases between. The length of the CDR3 is 15 residues. The CDR3 is CASTQTAASYNEQFF. The DNA of the CDR3 is TGTGCCAGCACCCAGACAGCTGCCTCCTACAATGAGCAGTTCTTC.

V and J are TRBV9 and TRBJ1-4; TRBD1 might be the D (5 bases). The V end lost 3 bases, the J end lost 4 bases, and 7 bases lay between the germline ends. Germline V gene sequence: CDR1 SGDLS, CDR2 YYNGEE. CDR3 length equals 13 residues. CDR3 DNA sequence: TGTGCCAGCAGCGAGGGGAGTAATGAAAAACTGTTTTTT. Its protein product is CASSEGSNEKLFF.

The chain uses TRBV13 and TRBJ1-2, with D perhaps TRBD1 (6 bases). This CDR3 spans 15 amino acids. The germline V and J ends were trimmed by 4 bases and 6 bases, with 18 bases remaining between them. CDR1 and CDR2 (germline): PRHDT, FYEKMQ (reference sequence). CDR3 nucleotides: TGTGCCAGCAGCTCCTATGAAAGGGACATTAATGGCTACACCTTC. Translating gives CASSSYERDINGYTF.

This clone was found once. The V and J genes are TRBV4-3 and TRBJ2-7; 8 nucleotides line up with TRBD1. The V gene's germline CDR1 is LGHNA and CDR2 YSLEER. The length of the CDR3 is 14 residues. With 4 bases clipped from V and 3 bases from J, the junction kept 5 bases outside the gene matches. The CDR3 loop reads CASSPRTGIYEQYF. CDR3 in DNA: TGCGCCAGCAGCCCCCGGACAGGGATCTACGAGCAGTACTTC.

V is TRBV7-3 and J is TRBJ2-5, with D perhaps TRBD2 (6 bases). The V and J ends lost 1 base and 0 bases respectively, with 12 bases between them. The CDR3 contains 16 residues. Germline V gene data show CDR1 as SGHTA and CDR2 as FQGTGA. CDR3 in DNA: TGTGCCAGCAGCTTAAAATTCGGCGGGAACCAAGAGACCCAGTACTTC. Residues: CASSLKFGGNQETQYF.

The chain carries TRBV9 and TRBJ1-4; 8 positions match TRBD1. Per the germline V gene, CDR1 is SGDLS and CDR2 is YYNGEE. This CDR3 comprises 16 residues. V was pared by 4 bases and J by 5 bases, with 10 bases of the junction left unmatched. CDR3 coding DNA: TGTGCCAGCAGCCTGACGACAGGGGCCTCAAATGAAAAACTGTTTTTT. It translates to CASSLTTGASNEKLFF.

This chain links TRBV27 with TRBJ2-1; D is perhaps TRBD1 or TRBD2 (6 bases each). Trimming left V 7 bases short and J 4 bases short, with 23 bases between. This CDR3 has 17 residues. Germline CDR1 and CDR2: MNHEY and SMNVEV (reference sequence). CDR3 protein: CASTQRGPSTQYNEQFF. DNA for the CDR3: TGTGCCAGCACCCAACGGGGGCCCAGCACTCAATACAATGAGCAGTTCTTC.

CDR3: CASTMVGYSYEQYF. For the CDR3, the DNA is TGCGCCAGCACCATGGTCGGGTACTCCTACGAGCAGTACTTC. V and J are TRBV4-1 and TRBJ2-7, with D hard to call. Trimming stripped 7 bases from V and 0 bases from J, with 13 bases between. Germline V gene data show CDR1 as MGHRA and CDR2 as YSYEKL. The CDR3 length is 14 residues.

The sample holds a few counts of this clone. This sequence joins TRBV7-9 and TRBJ2-1, with TRBD2 as a possible D gene (5 bases). The germline V gene has CDR1 SEHNR and CDR2 FQNEAQ (reference sequence). This CDR3 is built from 16 residues. Trimming took 2 bases from V and 2 from J, leaving 13 bases between them. This chain's CDR3 is CASSLREPLPYNEQFF. The CDR3 DNA is TGTGCCAGCAGCTTACGGGAACCTCTTCCCTACAATGAGCAGTTCTTC.

The chain combines TRBV6-4 with TRBJ2-3, with a weak D call TRBD2 (6 bases). The germline V gene has CDR1 MRHNA and CDR2 SNTAGT. This CDR3 has 14 residues. V lost 4 bases to trimming and J lost 0 bases, with 8 bases between them. The CDR3 sequence is CASSGGTSTDTQYF. The DNA of the CDR3 is TGTGCCAGCAGTGGGGGGACTAGCACAGATACGCAGTATTTT.

This sequence joins TRBV29-1 and TRBJ2-5; D is unresolved. Germline loops: CDR1 SQVTM, CDR2 ANQGSEA. Trimming removed 5 bases from V and 2 bases from J, with 12 bases in between. The CDR3 has 13 residues. Here the CDR3 reads CSVPAAIQETQYF. The DNA of the CDR3 is TGCAGCGTTCCGGCAGCAATACAAGAGACCCAGTACTTC.

The chain is built from TRBV19 and TRBJ2-7; D remains unclear. Germline CDR1 and CDR2: LNHDA and SQIVND (reference sequence). This CDR3 has 11 amino acids. Trimming shortened V by 6 bases and J by 4 bases, and 7 bases separated the two germline ends. This CDR3 reads CASSYGYEQYF. CDR3 nucleotides: TGTGCCAGTAGCTATGGTTACGAGCAGTACTTC.

This sequence joins TRBV7-3 and TRBJ2-3; no clear D. Germline CDR1 is SGHTA and CDR2 is FQGTGA. Trimming left V 2 bases short and J 1 base short, with 10 bases between. The CDR3 runs 15 residues. This chain's CDR3 is CASSLLGWGTDTQYF. CDR3 in DNA: TGTGCCAGCAGCTTACTAGGATGGGGCACAGATACGCAGTATTTT.

The V gene is TRBV9, the J gene TRBJ2-3; 8 positions match TRBD2. The CDR3 length is 15 residues. Germline V gene lookup returns CDR1 SGDLS and CDR2 YYNGEE. J was trimmed by 4 bases and V by 0 bases; bases with no gene match: 4. The DNA of the CDR3 is TGTGCCAGCAGCGTAGTTCCAGCGGGAGCAGATACGCAGTATTTT. Translation: CASSVVPAGADTQYF.

This clone was observed a few times. The rearrangement uses TRBV6-1 and TRBJ1-1, with TRBD1 as a possible D gene (5 bases). The CDR3 length is 15 residues. The V end was cut by 6 bases, the J end by 1 base, with 15 bases between. Germline CDR1 and CDR2: MNHNS and SASEGT. CDR3 sequence (DNA): TGTGCCAGCAGGATACAGGTTGCCGGGAACACTGAAGCTTTCTTT. Its protein product is CASRIQVAGNTEAFF.

The chain links TRBV27 to TRBJ1-5; perhaps TRBD1 as D (5 bases). Per the germline V gene, CDR1 is MNHEY and CDR2 is SMNVEV (reference sequence). CDR3 length: 19 amino acids. Written as DNA, the CDR3 is TGTTCTAGAGCTGTAACATTGTGGCGGGGCCCAACCTGCAATCAGCCCCAGCATTTT. Protein: CSRAVTLWRGPTCNQPQHF.